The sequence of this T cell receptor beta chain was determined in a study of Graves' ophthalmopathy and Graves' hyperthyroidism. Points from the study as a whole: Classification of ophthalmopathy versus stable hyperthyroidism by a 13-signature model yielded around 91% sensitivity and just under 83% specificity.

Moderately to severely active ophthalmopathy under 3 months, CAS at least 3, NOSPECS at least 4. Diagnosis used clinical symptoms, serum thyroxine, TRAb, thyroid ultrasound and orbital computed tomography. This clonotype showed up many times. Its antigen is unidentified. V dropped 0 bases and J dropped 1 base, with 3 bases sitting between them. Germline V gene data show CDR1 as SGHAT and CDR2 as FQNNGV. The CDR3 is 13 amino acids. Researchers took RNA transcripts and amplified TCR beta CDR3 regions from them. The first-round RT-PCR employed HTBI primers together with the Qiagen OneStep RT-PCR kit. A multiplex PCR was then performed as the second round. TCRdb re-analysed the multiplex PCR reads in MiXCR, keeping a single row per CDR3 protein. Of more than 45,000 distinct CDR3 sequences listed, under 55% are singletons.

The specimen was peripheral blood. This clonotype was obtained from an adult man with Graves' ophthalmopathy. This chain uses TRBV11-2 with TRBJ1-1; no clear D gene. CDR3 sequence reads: CASSLDPNTEAFF. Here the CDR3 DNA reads TGTGCCAGCAGCTTAGACCCGAACACTGAAGCTTTCTTT. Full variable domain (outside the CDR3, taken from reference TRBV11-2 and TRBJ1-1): EAGVAQSPRYKIIEKRQSVAFWCNPISGHATLYWYQQILGQGPKLLIQFQNNGVVDDSQLPKDRFSAERLKGVDSTLKIQPAKLEDSAVYLCASSLDPNTEAFFGQGTRLTVV.